These 8 T cell receptor beta chains originate from one sample sequenced in a study of OX40 agonist ivuxolimab in advanced cancers. Measured with immunoSEQ multiplex PCR; TCRdb has only the in-frame clones, and not every one. The table lists just under 95,000 clones, around 86% of them singletons. The sample in question was CD4+ or CD8+ T cells sorted from blood, obtained in a trial of the OX40 agonist ivuxolimab. The receptors were sampled from an adult with an advanced solid tumor such as melanoma, head and neck, liver or kidney cancer.

The CDR3 here is CASSQSGQFDQTQHF. The CDR3 DNA follows: TGTGCCAGCAGCCAATCAGGGCAATTTGACCAGACCCAGCATTTT. The chain links TRBV7-9 to TRBJ1-5; D perhaps matches TRBD1 (5 bases). CDR3 length equals 15 residues. Trimming pared 5 bases from V and 11 bases from J, leaving 22 bases between. Germline values: CDR1 SEHNR, CDR2 FQNEAQ (reference sequence).

This clone was observed a handful of times. The chain employs TRBV11-2 and TRBJ2-7; maybe TRBD2 (6 bases). Per germline, CDR1 SGHAT and CDR2 FQNNGV. The V and J ends lost 5 bases and 0 bases respectively, with 11 bases between them. This CDR3 has 14 residues. The CDR3 region is CASSRGFSSYEQYF. DNA for the CDR3: TGTGCCAGCAGCCGGGGGTTTAGCTCCTACGAGCAGTACTTC.

This chain joins TRBV4-2 and TRBJ1-5; TRBD1 aligns across 8 bases. Losses at the gene ends were 0 bases for V and 2 bases for J; bases not matched to a gene: 6. Germline CDR1 LGHNA, CDR2 YNFKEQ. The CDR3 has 17 amino acids. The CDR3 nucleotides are TGTGCCAGCAGCCAAGATGTGGACAGGGTAGGCAATCAGCCCCAGCATTTT. It specifies CASSQDVDRVGNQPQHF.

This clone was detected only once. The chain uses TRBV4-2 and TRBJ2-1, with 7 bases that match TRBD2. CDR3 length equals 15 residues. The germline gives CDR1 LGHNA, CDR2 YNFKEQ. Germline trimming cut 0 bases from V and 7 bases from J; bases unmatched to any gene: 6. DNA for the CDR3: TGTGCCAGCAGCCAAGATGGGGGGGTGCATAATGAGCAGTTCTTC. It specifies CASSQDGGVHNEQFF.

Written as DNA, the CDR3 is TGTGCCAGCAGTCGGACAGGTCTTAATTCACCCCTCCACTTT. It specifies CASSRTGLNSPLHF. This chain uses TRBV6-5 with TRBJ1-6; 7 nucleotides match TRBD1. J gave up 6 bases and V 5 bases, and 4 bases lay outside the gene matches. The CDR3 covers 14 residues. CDR1 and CDR2 (germline): MNHEY, SVGAGI.

This clone was seen once. The V gene is TRBV7-5, the J gene TRBJ1-3; TRBD1 is taken as the D call from the table, unchecked against the DNA. TRBV7-5 represents a pseudogene. This CDR3 spans 17 amino acids. CDR3 loop: CVRSLAGTGHTGNTIYF. The CDR3 DNA sequence: TGTGTCAGAAGCTTAGCCGGGACAGGTCACACCGGAAACACCATATATTTT.

This clone appeared a single time. This chain joins TRBV6-5 and TRBJ1-5, with D uncertain. The CDR3 runs to 12 residues. The germline V and J ends were trimmed by 3 bases and 6 bases, with 6 bases remaining between them. Germline values: CDR1 MNHEY, CDR2 SVGAGI. CDR3 protein: CASSYPLQPQHF. The DNA of the CDR3 is TGTGCCAGCAGTTATCCCCTTCAGCCCCAGCATTTT.

The chain couples TRBV18 to TRBJ2-7, with D possibly matching TRBD1 (5 bases). V lost 2 bases, J lost 3 bases, and 14 bases lay in between. CDR1 and CDR2 from the germline V gene are KGHSH and LQKENI. This CDR3 spans 15 amino acids. CDR3 region: CASSPSKQANYEQYF. For the CDR3, the DNA is TGTGCCAGCTCACCAAGTAAACAGGCGAACTACGAGCAGTACTTC.